Each of the 19 T cell receptor beta chains below was sequenced from the same sample in a study of blood T cell repertoires in COVID-19. Sequencing was performed with immunoSEQ multiplex PCR; in TCRdb, only in-frame clones are kept and a portion is missing. The data hold more than 100,000 clones, with just over 70% observed a single time. Source material: peripheral blood. Source of these receptors: a human donor with acute or convalescent COVID-19. The donor label of this sample is uncertain.

Here the CDR3 DNA reads TGTGCCAGCAGTGAATGGGGACTAGTGTCAGATACGCAGTATTTT. Protein product: CASSEWGLVSDTQYF. The rearrangement uses TRBV6-4 and TRBJ2-3; 8 bases line up with TRBD2. Germline lookup yields CDR1 MRHNA and CDR2 SNTAGT. The CDR3 extends over 15 amino acids. The V and J ends lost 3 bases and 4 bases, in that order; junction bases with no gene match: 6.

The table lists this clone with a count of one. V is TRBV6-4 and J is TRBJ2-3; TRBD2 agrees at 9 bases. The CDR3 consists of 20 residues. Trimming cost V 5 bases and J 4 bases; bases outside gene matches: 22. Germline CDR1 and CDR2: MRHNA and SNTAGT. The CDR3: CASSPSDSPLWLAGSDTQYF. CDR3 DNA: TGTGCCAGCAGTCCATCCGACAGTCCCCTGTGGCTAGCGGGGTCAGATACGCAGTATTTT.

The rearrangement joins TRBV10-3 to TRBJ2-2; 10 positions match TRBD1. CDR3 length equals 15 residues. Germline CDR1 and CDR2: ENHRY and SYGVKD. V was pared by 6 bases and J by 3 bases, with 4 bases of the junction left unmatched. CDR3 residues: CAIRTGTGDTGELFF. The CDR3 nucleotides are TGTGCCATCAGGACGGGGACAGGGGACACCGGGGAGCTGTTTTTT.

The chain is built from TRBV10-2 and TRBJ1-2; maybe TRBD1 (6 bases). V lost 6 bases to trimming and J lost 0 bases, with 11 bases between them. The CDR3 contains 14 residues. Germline assignment: CDR1 WSHSY and CDR2 SAAADI. CDR3 nucleotide sequence: TGCGCCAGCAGAGAACAGGGAGCTAACTATGGCTACACCTTC. Its translation: CASREQGANYGYTF.

This clone was detected once. The chain joins TRBV15 to TRBJ1-3; D gene uncertain. CDR3 length: 16 amino acids. The V and J ends lost 3 bases and 0 bases respectively, with 12 bases between them. Looked up from germline, CDR1 is LNHNV and CDR2 is YYDKDF (reference sequence). Written as DNA, the CDR3 is TGTGCCACCAGCAGGTCCTCTATAAACTCTGGAAACACCATATATTTT. This encodes CATSRSSINSGNTIYF.

The chain has TRBV30 and TRBJ1-6, with a possible D match to TRBD1 (5 bases). This CDR3 spans 15 amino acids. V lost 1 base and J lost 8, with 15 bases in between. In germline, CDR1 is GTSNPN, CDR2 SVGIG (reference sequence). The chain's CDR3 is CAWSGGVGADSPLHF. DNA for the CDR3: TGTGCCTGGAGTGGGGGTGTAGGGGCTGATTCACCCCTCCACTTT.

V and J are TRBV5-6 and TRBJ2-1, with D perhaps matching TRBD2 (5 bases). The germline V gene encodes CDR1 SGHDT and CDR2 YYEEEE. V lost 3 bases to trimming and J lost 2 bases, with 9 bases between them. This CDR3 spans 14 amino acids. The CDR3 DNA follows: TGTGCCAGCAGCTATGCCGGGGCCTACAATGAGCAGTTCTTC. It specifies CASSYAGAYNEQFF.

The J gene is TRBJ1-2, the V gene TRBV10-1, with TRBD1 matching over 10 bases. This CDR3 has 21 amino acids. The V segment lost 11 bases and the J segment 8 bases; nucleotides outside the gene matches: 35. Germline assignment: CDR1 WNHNN and CDR2 SYGVQD (reference sequence). In DNA form, the CDR3 reads TGCGCCGGGGGGTCCTCCGGGACAGGGGACAAGGTACGGCCTGGTTTCTTAGGCTACACCTTC. This translates into CAGGSSGTGDKVRPGFLGYTF.

The chain has TRBV24-1 and TRBJ2-3; perhaps TRBD1 as D (5 bases). This CDR3 has 14 amino acids. V was clipped by 3 bases and J by 0 bases, with 6 bases between them. CDR1 and CDR2 (germline): KGHDR, SFDVKD. CDR3 sequence (DNA): TGTGCCACCAGTGATCAGGGAAGCACAGATACGCAGTATTTT. Its protein product is CATSDQGSTDTQYF.

The rearrangement links TRBV28 to TRBJ1-5, with TRBD1 matching 8 bases. From germline, CDR1 is MDHEN and CDR2 SYDVKM. V shed 7 bases, J shed 3 bases, and the junction held 8 bases outside the gene matches. This CDR3 spans 15 amino acids. The CDR3: CASNPTGAHNQPQHF. The CDR3 DNA is TGTGCCAGCAATCCGACAGGGGCGCACAATCAGCCCCAGCATTTT. Full variable domain (rest looked up from reference TRBV28 and TRBJ1-5): DVKVTQSSRYLVKRTGEKVFLECVQDMDHENMFWYRQDPGLGLRLIYFSYDVKMKEKGDIPEGYSVSREKKERFSLILESASTNQTSMYLCASNPTGAHNQPQHFGDGTRLSIL.

This clone was detected ten times or more. The V call is TRBV2, the J call TRBJ2-3; TRBD1 agrees at 7 bases. The CDR3 has 15 amino acids. Germline V gene sequence: CDR1 SNHLY, CDR2 FYNNEI. V gave up 6 bases and J gave up 1 base; unmatched junction bases: 7. DNA for the CDR3: TGTGCCAGCAGGAGATTTGGACAGGGCACAGATACGCAGTATTTT. This translates into CASRRFGQGTDTQYF. The full variable domain, rest sourced from reference TRBV2 and TRBJ2-3, is EPEVTQTPSHQVTQMGQEVILRCVPISNHLYFYWYRQILGQKVEFLVSFYNNEISEKSEIFDDQFSVERPDGSNFTLKIRSTKLEDSAMYFCASRRFGQGTDTQYFGPGTRLTVL.

The CDR3 sequence: CASRTDRALNYGYTF. The DNA of the CDR3 is TGTGCCAGCAGGACGGACAGAGCCCTCAACTATGGCTACACCTTC. This sequence joins TRBV2 and TRBJ1-2; perhaps TRBD1 as D (6 bases). The germline V gene encodes CDR1 SNHLY and CDR2 FYNNEI. Trimming took off 6 bases at V and 2 bases at J, with 16 bases between the two ends. This CDR3 is built from 15 residues.

CDR3 amino acids: CASRPGHPGYTF. CDR3 bases: TGTGCCAGCAGACCCGGACACCCAGGCTACACCTTC. J is TRBJ1-2 and V is TRBV2; D is perhaps TRBD1 (5 bases). The CDR3 is 12 residues long. The germline V and J ends were trimmed by 6 bases and 8 bases, with 13 bases remaining between them. Germline CDR1 and CDR2: SNHLY and FYNNEI.

The chain carries TRBV11-2 and TRBJ2-1; D uncertain. V lost 1 base and J lost 0, with 19 bases in between. The CDR3 contains 19 residues. The germline V gene has CDR1 SGHAT and CDR2 FQNNGV. The CDR3 sequence is CASSLVSSVLTVSYNEQFF. The CDR3, as DNA: TGTGCCAGCAGCTTAGTCAGTTCGGTTCTCACAGTCTCCTACAATGAGCAGTTCTTC.

This chain connects TRBV5-4 to TRBJ2-3; unclear D gene. Germline CDR1 reads SGHNT; CDR2 reads YYREEE (reference sequence). V lost 0 bases and J 0 bases, leaving 8 bases between the germline ends. This CDR3 region has 15 residues. CDR3 loop: CASSLGPESTDTQYF. DNA of the CDR3: TGTGCCAGCAGCTTGGGGCCCGAAAGCACAGATACGCAGTATTTT.

The chain employs TRBV6-1 and TRBJ1-2; D uncertain. The CDR3 loop spans 15 amino acids. With 3 bases removed from V and 1 base from J, the gap between germline ends came to 12 bases. In germline, CDR1 is MNHNS, CDR2 SASEGT. The CDR3: CASSENLLDNYGYTF. As DNA, the CDR3 is TGTGCCAGCAGTGAGAACTTACTAGATAACTATGGCTACACCTTC.

Concerning this clone itself: One junction end does not reproduce the germline sequence, and a read error may be involved. The same CDR3 also results from other DNA sequences found in this sample. The chain recombines TRBV18 with TRBJ1-2; 7 bases are shared with TRBD1. Germline values: CDR1 KGHSH, CDR2 LQKENI. The CDR3 length is 12 residues. CDR3 amino acids: CASSPQGNGYTF. CDR3 DNA sequence: TGTGCCAGCTCCCCACAGGGGAATGGCTACACCTTC. Together with reference TRBV18 and TRBJ1-2, the CDR3 gives the full variable domain: NAGVMQNPRHLVRRRGQEARLRCSPMKGHSHVYWYRQLPEEGLKFMVYLQKENIIDESGMPKERFSAEFPKEGPSILRIQQVVRGDSAAYFCASSPQGNGYTFGSGTRLTVV.

This chain joins TRBV24-1 and TRBJ2-3, with 8 bases lining up with TRBD1. The V and J ends lost 7 bases and 5 bases, in that order; junction bases with no gene match: 4. The CDR3 extends over 13 amino acids. The germline V gene encodes CDR1 KGHDR and CDR2 SFDVKD. The CDR3 nucleotides are TGTGCCACCAGCGGACAGGGCAGAGATACGCAGTATTTT. Residues: CATSGQGRDTQYF.

This chain joins TRBV5-1 and TRBJ2-3; 13 bases align to TRBD2. The germline V gene encodes CDR1 SGHRS and CDR2 YFSETQ. V was clipped by 0 bases and J by 2 bases; unmatched bases: 3. This CDR3 has 17 residues. The CDR3 DNA reads TGCGCCAGCAGCTTGGGACTAGCGGGGGGTCCCACAGATACGCAGTATTTT. Its protein product is CASSLGLAGGPTDTQYF.